This TCR beta chain came from a study (dated by TCRdb to 2016 to 2017). Via the germline V gene, CDR1 is KGHDR and CDR2 SFDVKD. Cut back by 3 bases and 1 base, the V and J ends lie 8 bases apart. The CDR3 starts with the cysteine, ends with the phenylalanine, and has 14 residues. The DNA shown is the 42-base CDR3, in frame from base 1. This clonotype was detected many times. What antigen it recognizes has not been identified. No qualities accompany the bases; no much larger clone lies one base away. The library was built by means of RT-PCR. The run used an Illumina MiSeq. The raw public data were reprocessed by TCRdb itself: fastp quality trimming at Q25, MiXCR clonotype calling, in-frame beta chains only. Every distinct CDR3 protein forms one entry, paired with its most common genes and DNA. The sample data list hundreds of thousands of distinct CDR3 sequences, and 13% to 15% of these were observed just once. Roughly 3.9% of the sample comes from the top ten.

The receptor was derived from a female donor in good health, serving as a healthy control. The specimen sequenced was memory CD4+ T cells from blood. The rearranged chain carries TRBV24-1 and TRBJ2-5; the D gene identity is not certain. The bases read TGTGCCACCAGTGATCCGGACGTCCAAGAGACCCAGTACTTC. It encodes CATSDPDVQETQYF.